What follows are 10 T cell receptor beta chains derived from one specimen sequenced in a study of blood T cell repertoires in COVID-19. Here immunoSEQ multiplex PCR was the method, and the copy in TCRdb shows in-frame clones only, minus some. The sample holds 180,000 or so clones; about 77% are singletons and the top ten take 2.5% to 3%. Sequencing was carried out using peripheral blood. The source is a woman of 80 years or more with active or convalescent COVID-19.

The chain links TRBV29-1 to TRBJ1-2; TRBD1 matches 8 bases. This CDR3 has 13 amino acids. Trimming at V came to 4 bases and at J to 2 bases, leaving 3 bases not matched to a gene. The germline CDR1 and CDR2 sequences are SQVTM and ANQGSEA. In DNA form, the CDR3 reads TGCAGCGTTGGGGACAGGTGGAACTATGGCTACACCTTC. It translates to CSVGDRWNYGYTF.

This clone occurred a few times. CDR3 DNA: TGTGCCAGCTTACCAGCCCGCTTCGGGGTTTATGGCTACACCTTC. It encodes CASLPARFGVYGYTF. V and J are TRBV7-8 and TRBJ1-2; D is unresolved. The CDR3 extends over 15 amino acids. From germline, CDR1 is SGHVS and CDR2 FQNEAQ. V lost 8 bases, J lost 5 bases, and 21 bases lay in between.

With regard to this clone: The junction differs from germline at one of its ends, possibly a read error. The V gene is TRBV29-1, the J gene TRBJ1-2, with TRBD1 identical over 7 bases. The CDR3 consists of 15 residues. Germline V gives CDR1 SQVTM, CDR2 ANQGSEA. Here the CDR3 DNA reads TGCAGCGTTAGCCAAAGTGGACAGGAAACACAACAAACATACTTC. This gives the protein CSVSQSGQETQQTYF.

The V gene is TRBV19, the J gene TRBJ1-5; 8 positions match TRBD1. V lost 5 bases, J lost 9 bases, and 12 bases stayed unmatched. The germline V gene has CDR1 LNHDA and CDR2 SQIVND (reference sequence). The CDR3 has 15 amino acids. In DNA form, the CDR3 reads TGTGCCAGTAGTTCCCTGGCGACAGGGGCTCTGCCCCAGCATTTT. This sequence encodes CASSSLATGALPQHF.

The chain joins TRBV5-1 to TRBJ2-2; D may be TRBD1 (6 bases). V was clipped by 5 bases and J by 4 bases, with 15 bases between them. CDR3 length equals 15 residues. Germline loops: CDR1 SGHRS, CDR2 YFSETQ. This CDR3 reads CASRADVGGTGELFF. CDR3 bases: TGCGCCAGCAGAGCGGACGTAGGGGGCACCGGGGAGCTGTTTTTT.

The genes are TRBV29-1 and TRBJ2-7, with D perhaps matching TRBD1 (5 bases). CDR1 and CDR2 (germline): SQVTM, ANQGSEA. V lost 7 bases and J 2 bases, leaving 12 bases between the germline ends. The CDR3 covers 12 residues. This chain's CDR3 is CSAQDSAYEQYF. The DNA for the CDR3 is TGCAGCGCCCAAGACAGTGCCTACGAGCAGTACTTC.

There are many counts of this clone. The J gene is TRBJ2-7, the V gene TRBV10-2; D unclear. The CDR3 totals 12 residues. Germline CDR1 and CDR2: WSHSY and SAAADI. V was cut by 3 bases and J by 2 bases, with 5 bases left in between. The CDR3 sequence is CASSERAYEQYF. In DNA form, the CDR3 reads TGCGCCAGCAGTGAACGGGCCTACGAGCAGTACTTC.

The chain employs TRBV27 and TRBJ2-7; D possibly corresponds to TRBD1 (5 bases). The germline V gene has CDR1 MNHEY and CDR2 SMNVEV (reference sequence). Trimming left V 5 bases short and J 3 bases short, with 17 bases between. This CDR3 is built from 15 residues. CDR3 DNA sequence: TGTGCCAGCAGTCCCCTAGGCAGGGTAGACTACGAGCAGTACTTC. Protein product: CASSPLGRVDYEQYF.

V and J are TRBV6-6 and TRBJ2-1; 11 bases line up with TRBD1. The V gene's germline CDR1 is MNHNY and CDR2 SVGAGI (reference sequence). This CDR3 comprises 16 residues. After removal of 2 bases from V and 8 bases from J, the junction contained 8 bases not matched to a gene. The CDR3 protein is CASSYRGQGAMDEQFF. The DNA for the CDR3 is TGTGCCAGCAGTTACCGAGGACAGGGGGCGATGGATGAGCAGTTCTTC.

This chain uses TRBV7-8 with TRBJ1-3, with a possible D match to TRBD1 (5 bases). The CDR3 extends over 17 amino acids. Trimming stripped 5 bases from V and 1 base from J, with 18 bases between. CDR1 is SGHVS, CDR2 FQNEAQ, per germline. DNA for the CDR3: TGTGCCAGCAGCCGAGGCGGGGGGTCGGCATCTGGAAACACCATATATTTT. This translates into CASSRGGGSASGNTIYF.